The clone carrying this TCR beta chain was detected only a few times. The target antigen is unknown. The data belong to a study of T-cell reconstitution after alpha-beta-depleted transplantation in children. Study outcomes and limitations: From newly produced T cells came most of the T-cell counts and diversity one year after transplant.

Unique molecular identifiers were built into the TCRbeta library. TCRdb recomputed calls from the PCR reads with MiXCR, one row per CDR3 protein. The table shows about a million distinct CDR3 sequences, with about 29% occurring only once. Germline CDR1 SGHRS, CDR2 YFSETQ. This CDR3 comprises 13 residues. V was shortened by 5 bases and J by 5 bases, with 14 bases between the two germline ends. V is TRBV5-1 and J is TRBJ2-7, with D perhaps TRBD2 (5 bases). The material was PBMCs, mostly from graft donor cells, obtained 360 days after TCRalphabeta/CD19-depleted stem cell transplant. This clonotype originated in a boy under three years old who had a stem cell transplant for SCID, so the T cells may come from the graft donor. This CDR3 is CASREWEYNEQYF. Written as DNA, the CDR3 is TGCGCCAGCAGGGAGTGGGAGTACAACGAGCAGTACTTC.